This T cell receptor (beta chain) was identified during a study of CD8+ T cells in alopecia areata. RNA, once extracted, was reverse transcribed into cDNA for use as the sequencing template. Here immunoSEQ multiplex PCR was the method, and the copy in TCRdb shows in-frame clones only, minus some. The table lists more than 85,000 clones, 35% to 50% of them singletons. Peripheral blood samples and lesional scalp punch biopsies were obtained from alopecia areata patients. Sequencing used CD4+ T cells sorted from blood. This clonotype was sampled from a human donor with alopecia areata.

CDR3 DNA sequence: TGTGCCAGCAGTGGGAAGGCCAACGTCCTGACTTTC. Protein: CASSGKANVLTF. This rearrangement joins TRBV25-1 to TRBJ2-6; D not certain. The CDR3 totals 12 residues. Trimming cost V 4 bases and J 6 bases, with 4 bases left between them. Germline V lookup: CDR1 MGHDK, CDR2 SYGVNS.